This T cell receptor (beta chain) was retrieved from a study of CD8 T cells in Susac syndrome. This clonotype has a single count. This CDR3 region has 15 residues. CDR1 and CDR2 from the germline V gene are KGHSH and LQKENI. V lost 4 bases and J lost 8; bases outside the gene matches: 13. Sequencing of TCR beta was performed on blood CD8+ and CD4+ T cells. Negative isolation yielded CD4+ and CD8+ T cells, and FACS enriched TEMRA cells. After extraction with the RNeasy kit, about 0.5 to 1 ug of the RNA was reverse transcribed using random hexamers. Across 54 Vbeta and 13 Jbeta, immunoSEQ multiplex PCR amplified TCR beta CDR3. MiXCR, applied by TCRdb to the immunoSEQ multiplex PCR reads, yields one record per CDR3 protein. The sample has roughly 190,000 distinct CDR3 sequences, around 93% seen once; the top ten hold roughly 0.096%.

The source is a human donor in good health. Specimen: CD4+ T cells from PBMCs. The chain couples TRBV18 to TRBJ1-2; TRBD1 matches at 7 bases. Written as DNA, the CDR3 is TGTGCCAGCTCACTTACGGGACAGTCGATTATCGGCTACACCTTC. This sequence encodes CASSLTGQSIIGYTF.